This TCR beta chain was captured by sequencing in a study of early T cells in non-severe SARS-CoV-2 infection. Attached unique molecular identifiers marked individual cDNA molecules. TCRdb re-analysed the 5' RACE reads in MiXCR, keeping a single row per CDR3 protein. The table has more than 50,000 distinct CDR3 sequences, roughly an eighth seen once; the top ten hold 4.5% to 5.5%. The CDR3 has 13 amino acids. Germline V gene lookup returns CDR1 SQVTM and CDR2 ANQGSEA. V gave up 4 bases and J gave up 0 bases, with 8 bases separating them. The TCR originated in an adult who was a healthcare worker with PCR-confirmed SARS-CoV-2 infection or an uninfected control (not recorded which). This chain connects TRBV29-1 to TRBJ2-3; D not resolved. Sequenced: whole blood. The CDR3 protein is CSVAEASTDTQYF. In DNA form, the CDR3 reads TGCAGCGTTGCCGAAGCTAGCACAGATACGCAGTATTTT.